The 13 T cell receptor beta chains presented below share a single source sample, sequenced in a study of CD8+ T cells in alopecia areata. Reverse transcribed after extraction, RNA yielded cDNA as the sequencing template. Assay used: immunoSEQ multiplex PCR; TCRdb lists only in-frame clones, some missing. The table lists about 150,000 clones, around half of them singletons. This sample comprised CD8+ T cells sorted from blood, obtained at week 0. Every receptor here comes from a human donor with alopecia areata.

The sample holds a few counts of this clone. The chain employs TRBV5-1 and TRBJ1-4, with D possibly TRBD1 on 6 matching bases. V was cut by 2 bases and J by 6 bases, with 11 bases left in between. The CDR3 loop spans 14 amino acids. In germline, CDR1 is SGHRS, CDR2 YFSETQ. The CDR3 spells CASSLTGSDEKLFF. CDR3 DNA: TGCGCCAGCAGCTTAACAGGGAGTGATGAAAAACTGTTTTTT. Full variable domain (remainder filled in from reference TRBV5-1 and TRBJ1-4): KAGVTQTPRYLIKTRGQQVTLSCSPISGHRSVSWYQQTPGQGLQFLFEYFSETQRNKGNFPGRFSGRQFSNSRSEMNVSTLELGDSALYLCASSLTGSDEKLFFGSGTQLSVL.

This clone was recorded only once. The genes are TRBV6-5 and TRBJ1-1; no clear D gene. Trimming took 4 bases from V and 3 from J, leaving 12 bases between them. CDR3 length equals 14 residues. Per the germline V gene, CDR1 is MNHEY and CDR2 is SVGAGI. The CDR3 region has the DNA TGTGCCAGCAGTTCCGATTGGAGGGACACTGAAGCTTTCTTT. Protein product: CASSSDWRDTEAFF.

The CDR3 spells CARQGQTEAFF. CDR3 sequence (DNA): TGCGCCAGGCAGGGGCAAACTGAAGCTTTCTTT. The rearrangement links TRBV23-1 to TRBJ1-1, with D possibly TRBD1 on 6 matching bases. TRBV23-1 is flagged as an ORF with uncertain function. The CDR3 extends over 11 amino acids. Trimming pared 9 bases from V and 5 bases from J, leaving 10 bases between.

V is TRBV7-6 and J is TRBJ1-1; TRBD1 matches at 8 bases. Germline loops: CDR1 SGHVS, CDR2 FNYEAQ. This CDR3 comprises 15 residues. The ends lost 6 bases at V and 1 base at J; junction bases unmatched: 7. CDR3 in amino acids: CASRLDDRGNTEAFF. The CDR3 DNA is TGTGCCAGCAGACTCGACGACAGGGGGAACACTGAAGCTTTCTTT.

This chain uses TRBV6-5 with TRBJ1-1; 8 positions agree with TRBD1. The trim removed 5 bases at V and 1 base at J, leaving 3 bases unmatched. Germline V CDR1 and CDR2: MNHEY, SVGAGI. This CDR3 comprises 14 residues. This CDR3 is CASSPGGENTEAFF. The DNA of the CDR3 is TGTGCCAGCAGTCCAGGGGGCGAGAACACTGAAGCTTTCTTT.

CDR3 coding DNA: TGTGCCAGCAGTTACTTCCAGGGGGAACAGCCCCAGCATTTT. Translated, it gives CASSYFQGEQPQHF. The V call is TRBV6-5, the J call TRBJ1-5; 7 nucleotides align to TRBD1. Unmatched junction bases numbered 4, after V lost 1 base and J lost 7 bases. Germline V gives CDR1 MNHEY, CDR2 SVGAGI. There are 14 residues in the CDR3.

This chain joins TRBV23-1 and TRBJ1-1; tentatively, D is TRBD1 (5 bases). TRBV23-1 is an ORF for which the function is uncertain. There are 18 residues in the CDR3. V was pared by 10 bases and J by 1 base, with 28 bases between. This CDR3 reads CAIRGRQTHWGSNTEAFF. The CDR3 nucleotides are TGCGCCATACGGGGACGACAGACACATTGGGGCTCGAACACTGAAGCTTTCTTT.

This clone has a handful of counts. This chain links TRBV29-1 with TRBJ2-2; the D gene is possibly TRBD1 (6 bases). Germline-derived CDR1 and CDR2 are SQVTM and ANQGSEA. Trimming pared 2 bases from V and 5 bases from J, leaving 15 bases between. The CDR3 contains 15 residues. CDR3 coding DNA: TGCAGCGTTGAAATTGCAGGGGTGGATACCGGGGAGCTGTTTTTT. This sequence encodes CSVEIAGVDTGELFF.

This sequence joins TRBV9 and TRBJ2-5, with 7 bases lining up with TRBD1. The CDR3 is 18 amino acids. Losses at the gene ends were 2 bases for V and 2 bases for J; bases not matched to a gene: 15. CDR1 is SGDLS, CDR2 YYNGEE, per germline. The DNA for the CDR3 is TGTGCCAGCAGCGTTATACAGGGGATTCGATGGCAGCAAGAGACCCAGTACTTC. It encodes CASSVIQGIRWQQETQYF.

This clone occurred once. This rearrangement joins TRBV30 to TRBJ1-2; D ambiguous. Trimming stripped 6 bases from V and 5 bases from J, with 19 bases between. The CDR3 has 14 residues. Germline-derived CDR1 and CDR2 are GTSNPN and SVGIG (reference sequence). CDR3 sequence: CACPGRSGVYGYTF. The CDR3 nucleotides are TGTGCCTGCCCCGGAAGGTCCGGGGTTTATGGCTACACCTTC.

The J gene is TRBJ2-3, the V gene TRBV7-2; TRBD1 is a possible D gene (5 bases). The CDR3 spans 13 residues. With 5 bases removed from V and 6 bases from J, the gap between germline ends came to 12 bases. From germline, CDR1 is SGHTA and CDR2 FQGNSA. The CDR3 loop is CASSDSLVDTQYF. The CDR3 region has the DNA TGTGCCAGCAGCGACAGTTTGGTGGATACGCAGTATTTT.

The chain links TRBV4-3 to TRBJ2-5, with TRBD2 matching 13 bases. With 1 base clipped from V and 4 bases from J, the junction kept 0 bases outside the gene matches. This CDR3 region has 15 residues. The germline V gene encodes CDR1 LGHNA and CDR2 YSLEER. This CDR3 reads CASSQGTSGGETQYF. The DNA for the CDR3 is TGCGCCAGCAGCCAAGGGACTAGCGGGGGAGAGACCCAGTACTTC.

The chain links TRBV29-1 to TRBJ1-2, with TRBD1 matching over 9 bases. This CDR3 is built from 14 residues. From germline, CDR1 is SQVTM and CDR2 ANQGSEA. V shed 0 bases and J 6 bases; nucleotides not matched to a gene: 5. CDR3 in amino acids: CSVEDGGQGNGYTF. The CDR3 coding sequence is TGCAGCGTTGAAGATGGCGGACAGGGGAATGGCTACACCTTC.